The sequence of this TCR beta chain was determined in a study of blood T cell repertoires in COVID-19. Study-wide context: The United States, Italy and Spain supplied acute and convalescent COVID-19 samples. PBMCs, B-cell-depleted T cells, or T cells were the source of the cDNA or gDNA that made up the material.

Under the authors' procedure: Amplification from reference gene primers served as the basis for estimated nucleated cell counts. This table comes from immunoSEQ multiplex PCR, and its TCRdb copy is limited to in-frame clones, with some not included. V and J calls and clone size are as listed in that table; D and trimming were resolved from the DNA. The table lists about 220,000 clones, more than 65% of them singletons. Input material: peripheral blood. The TCR was taken from a woman aged 60 to 75 with acute or convalescent COVID-19.

CDR3 DNA: TGTGCCAGCAAACCCCCAGGGCAAGTCTCACCCCTCCACTTT. It specifies CASKPPGQVSPLHF. The chain links TRBV2 to TRBJ1-6; the D gene is possibly TRBD1 (5 bases). CDR1 and CDR2 from the germline V gene are SNHLY and FYNNEI. The CDR3 sequence is 14 residues long. V lost 7 bases and J 10 bases, leaving 17 bases between the germline ends.